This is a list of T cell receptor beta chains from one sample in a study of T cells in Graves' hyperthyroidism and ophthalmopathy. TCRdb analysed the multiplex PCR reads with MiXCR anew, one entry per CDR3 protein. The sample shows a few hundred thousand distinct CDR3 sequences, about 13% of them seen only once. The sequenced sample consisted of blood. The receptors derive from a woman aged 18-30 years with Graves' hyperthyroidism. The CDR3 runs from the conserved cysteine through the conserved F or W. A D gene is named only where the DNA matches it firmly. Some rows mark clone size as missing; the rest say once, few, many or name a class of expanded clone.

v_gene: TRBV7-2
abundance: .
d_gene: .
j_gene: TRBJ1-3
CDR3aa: CASSSARGARPGNTIYF
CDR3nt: TGTGCCAGCAGCTCAGCACGGGGGGCGCGTCCTGGAAACACCATATATTTT

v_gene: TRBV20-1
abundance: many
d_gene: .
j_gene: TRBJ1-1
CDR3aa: CSAATNYNTEAFF
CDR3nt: TGCAGTGCCGCGACAAATTATAACACTGAAGCTTTCTTT

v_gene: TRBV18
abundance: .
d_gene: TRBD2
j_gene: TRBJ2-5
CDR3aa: CASSRNPGLSLAETQYF
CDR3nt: TGTGCCAGCTCAAGAAATCCGGGACTATCCCTTGCGGAGACCCAGTACTTC

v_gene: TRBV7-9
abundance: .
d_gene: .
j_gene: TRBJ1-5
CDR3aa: CASSPGMGQPQHF
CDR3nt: TGTGCCAGCAGCCCCGGGATGGGACAGCCCCAGCATTTT

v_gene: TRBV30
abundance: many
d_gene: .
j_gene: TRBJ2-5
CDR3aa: CAWSVTVQETQYF
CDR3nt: TGTGCCTGGAGTGTAACAGTCCAAGAGACCCAGTACTTC

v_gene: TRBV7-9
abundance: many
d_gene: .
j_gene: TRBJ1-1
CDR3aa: CASSRDHSAEAFF
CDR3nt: TGTGCCAGCAGCCGAGACCATTCCGCTGAAGCTTTCTTT

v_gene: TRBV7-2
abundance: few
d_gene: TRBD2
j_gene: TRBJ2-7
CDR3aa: CASSSRLAHGTSYEQYF
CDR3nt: TGTGCCAGCAGCTCACGACTAGCGCACGGCACTTCCTACGAGCAGTACTTC

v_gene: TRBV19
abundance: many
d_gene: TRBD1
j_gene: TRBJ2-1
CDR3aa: CASSGGQGAKNEQFF
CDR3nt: TGTGCCAGTAGTGGGGGACAGGGGGCAAAGAATGAGCAGTTCTTC

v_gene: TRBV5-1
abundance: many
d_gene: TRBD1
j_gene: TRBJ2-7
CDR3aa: CASSSDRGTYEQYF
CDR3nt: TGCGCCAGCAGCTCGGACAGGGGCACCTACGAGCAGTACTTC

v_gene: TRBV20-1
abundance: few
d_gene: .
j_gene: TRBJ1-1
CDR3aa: CSARTRGSNTEAFF
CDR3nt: TGCAGTGCTAGAACAAGGGGCTCTAACACTGAAGCTTTCTTT

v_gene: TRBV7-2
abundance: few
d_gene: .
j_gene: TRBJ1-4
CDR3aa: CASSLNQLNEKLFF
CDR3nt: TGTGCCAGCAGCTTAAATCAGCTTAATGAAAAACTGTTTTTT

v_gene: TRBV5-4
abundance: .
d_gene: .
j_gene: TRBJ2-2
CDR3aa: CASSHGLDTGELFF
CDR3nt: TGTGCCAGCAGCCATGGACTGGATACCGGGGAGCTGTTTTTT

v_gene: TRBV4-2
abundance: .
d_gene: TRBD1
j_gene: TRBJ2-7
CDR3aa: CASSQVGANRGSYEQYF
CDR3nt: TGTGCCAGCAGCCAAGTGGGGGCAAACAGGGGGTCCTACGAGCAGTACTTC

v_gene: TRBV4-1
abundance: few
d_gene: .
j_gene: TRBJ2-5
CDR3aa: CTSSVVRDLGRETQYF
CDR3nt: TGCACCAGCAGCGTCGTTCGGGACTTAGGACGAGAGACCCAGTACTTC

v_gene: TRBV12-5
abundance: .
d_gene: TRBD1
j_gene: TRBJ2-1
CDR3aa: CASGSGTGGWEQFF
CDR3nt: TGTGCTAGTGGTTCAGGGACAGGGGGTTGGGAGCAGTTCTTC

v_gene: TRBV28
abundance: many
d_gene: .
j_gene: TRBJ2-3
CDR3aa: CASSLSWDTYTDTQYF
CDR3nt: TGTGCCAGCAGTTTATCCTGGGACACCTACACAGATACGCAGTATTTT

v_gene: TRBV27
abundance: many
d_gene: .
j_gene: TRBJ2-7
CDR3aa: CASSLGGEQYF
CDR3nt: TGTGCCAGCAGCTTAGGGGGCGAGCAGTACTTC

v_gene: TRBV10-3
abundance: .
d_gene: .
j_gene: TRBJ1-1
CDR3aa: CAISHRETEAFF
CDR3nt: TGTGCCATCAGCCACAGGGAGACTGAAGCTTTCTTT

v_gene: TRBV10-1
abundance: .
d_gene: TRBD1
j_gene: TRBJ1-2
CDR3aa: CASSEEQGAGYTF
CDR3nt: TGCGCCAGCAGTGAAGAACAGGGGGCTGGCTACACCTTC

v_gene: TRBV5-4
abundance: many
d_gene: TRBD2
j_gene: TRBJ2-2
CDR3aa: CASRFQGGRDTGELFF
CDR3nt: TGTGCCAGCAGGTTCCAGGGAGGGAGGGACACCGGGGAGCTGTTTTTT

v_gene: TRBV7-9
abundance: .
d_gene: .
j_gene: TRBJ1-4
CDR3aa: CASSPDRPNEKLFF
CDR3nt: TGTGCCAGCAGCCCGGACAGACCGAATGAAAAACTGTTTTTT

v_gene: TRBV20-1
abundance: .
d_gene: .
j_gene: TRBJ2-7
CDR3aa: CSARDGGWAEYEQYF
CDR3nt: TGCAGTGCTAGAGATGGCGGATGGGCAGAGTACGAGCAGTACTTC

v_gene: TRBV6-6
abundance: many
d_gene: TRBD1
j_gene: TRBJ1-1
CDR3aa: CASSYYRGTNTEAFF
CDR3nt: TGTGCCAGCAGTTACTACAGGGGCACGAACACTGAAGCTTTCTTT

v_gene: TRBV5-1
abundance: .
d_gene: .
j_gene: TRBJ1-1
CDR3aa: CASRVQEGDTEAFF
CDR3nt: TGCGCCAGCAGAGTTCAGGAGGGGGACACTGAAGCTTTCTTT

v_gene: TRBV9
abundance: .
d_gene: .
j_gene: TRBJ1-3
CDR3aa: CASSVASWAGGNTIYF
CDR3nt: TGTGCCAGCAGCGTAGCTTCTTGGGCGGGTGGAAACACCATATATTTT

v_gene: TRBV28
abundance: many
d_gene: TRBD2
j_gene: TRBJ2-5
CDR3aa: CASSLFGTSGRRETQYF
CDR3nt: TGTGCCAGCAGTTTATTCGGGACTAGCGGGAGGAGAGAGACCCAGTACTTC

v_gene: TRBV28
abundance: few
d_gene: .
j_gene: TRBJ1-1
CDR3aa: CASSFPGEMSEAFF
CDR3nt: TGTGCCAGCAGTTTTCCCGGGGAGATGTCTGAAGCTTTCTTT

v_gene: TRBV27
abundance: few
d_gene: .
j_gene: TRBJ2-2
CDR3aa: CASSLKAPGAANTGELFF
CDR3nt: TGTGCCAGCAGTTTAAAGGCCCCGGGGGCAGCGAACACCGGGGAGCTGTTTTTT

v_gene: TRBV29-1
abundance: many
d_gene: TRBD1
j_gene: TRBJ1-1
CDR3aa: CSAWTGWTEAFF
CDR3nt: TGCAGCGCCTGGACAGGGTGGACTGAAGCTTTCTTT

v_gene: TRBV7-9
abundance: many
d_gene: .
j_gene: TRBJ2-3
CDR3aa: CASSRRRRTSDTQYF
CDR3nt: TGTGCCAGCAGCCGAAGAAGACGGACCTCCGACACGCAGTATTTT

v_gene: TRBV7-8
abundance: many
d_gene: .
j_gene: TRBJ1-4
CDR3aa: CASSPVRDFVATNEKLFF
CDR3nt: TGTGCCAGCAGCCCTGTCAGGGACTTTGTAGCAACTAATGAAAAACTGTTTTTT